The subject of this entry is one TCR beta chain. What antigen it recognizes has not been identified. Base quality data are lacking; no much larger clone is found one base away. TCRbeta CDR3 regions were amplified from genomic DNA using the immunoSEQ Assay, a bias-controlled multiplex PCR. As for how the authors treated the data: Nucleated cell counts per sample were estimated from amplification of reference gene primers within the assay. To quantify the absolute abundance of each unique TCRbeta CDR3 rearrangement, sequence reads were collapsed and filtered. For each sample, productive Simpson clonality was calculated as the square root of Simpson's diversity index across productive rearrangements. TCRdb mirrors the immuneACCESS table, restricted to in-frame sequences. Some clones are absent from its copies; in checked studies, under half trace to an unresolved V gene, and the reason for the others is unknown. From that table come the V and J calls and clone size; the DNA was used to work out D and trimming. The sample table shows 200,000 to 300,000 clones, and roughly 85% are seen once. The ten most abundant clones make up around 3.4% of the sample.

These data are taken from a study of blood T cell repertoires in COVID-19 (dated by TCRdb to 2020 to 2021). Looking at the study overall: Collaborator samples came from the United States, Italy and Spain and covered acute and convalescent phases of COVID-19. Where HLA class I and class II types were available, the types were taken from metadata supplied by the sample provider, not from assay-based typing. The prospective study material was composed of cDNA or gDNA derived from T cells, B-cell-depleted T cells, or PBMCs. Samples were obtained from the ongoing ImmuneRACE study (first 160 participants) and from over 1,000 subjects provided by 6 global collaborators. The repertoires were released in a freely available public database intended as a resource for research on the immune response to SARS-CoV-2. Subjects who had been exposed to COVID-19, were actively infected with it, or had recovered from it provided the deeply sampled blood TCRbeta repertoires that made up the dataset. Nearly every sample came with metadata listing a de-identified subject ID, COVID-19 status, age in years and sex.

From V the trimming removes 0 bases and from J it removes 2 bases, while the gene matches leave 4 bases of the junction unaccounted for. The germline V gene encodes CDR1 LGHDT and CDR2 YNNKEL (reference sequence). From its cysteine to its phenylalanine, the CDR3 spans 15 amino acids. Only the CDR3 DNA is retained, 45 bases long and in frame from the first base. Each collaborating institution followed its own protocols to collect whole blood in K2EDTA tubes. For TCRbeta analysis, collaborators shipped samples in one of three forms: frozen whole blood, isolated PBMCs, or DNA extracted from either of those sample types. Beyond this particular receptor, the publication reports: How much clinical and demographic metadata was included differed by source and by participant, and the metadata was provided uncurated.

The chain links TRBV3-1 (or the pseudogene TRBV3-2) with TRBJ2-7, with 7 bases aligning to TRBD2. The TCR sequence derives from a woman aged 18-35 years with acute or convalescent COVID-19. Specimen: peripheral blood. The bases read TGTGCCAGCAGCCAAGATCCAGCGGGACCCTACGAGCAGTACTTC. This gives the protein CASSQDPAGPYEQYF.